Sequencing of this TCR beta chain was carried out in a study of shared clonotypes between healthy human individuals. Findings and caveats of the study: Sharing across four donors was seen in about 5% of naive CD4 clonotypes. Non-shared clonotypes displayed generation probabilities falling below those of clonotypes present in all four donors.

The V end lost 5 bases, the J end lost 3 bases, and 12 bases lay between the germline ends. CDR1 and CDR2 (germline): MGHDK, SYGVNS. The CDR3 sequence is 14 residues long. The assay was immunoSEQ multiplex PCR, and TCRdb's table has in-frame clones only and misses some. The sample lists roughly 1 million clones; approximately 80% were seen once. Donors were Caucasian adults residing in Nashville, Tennessee, USA. The study separated CD4+ cells into CD45RA+ naive and CD45RA-negative memory subsets. Comment on this clone: As yet, its antigen is unknown.

The receptor comes from a man between 18 and 35 years old in good health. Some clones in this sample may be carry-over from other donors' samples. Material for sequencing was memory CD4+ T cells from PBMCs. Subset meaning: CD45RA-negative fraction. This sequence joins TRBV25-1 and TRBJ2-3; possibly TRBD2 for D (6 bases). As DNA, the CDR3 is TGTGCCAGCAGTACTAGCCGAGGTACAGATACGCAGTATTTT. Its translation: CASSTSRGTDTQYF.